This T cell receptor (beta chain) derives from a study of blood T cell repertoires in COVID-19. Sequenced by immunoSEQ multiplex PCR; TCRdb stores in-frame clones only, minus some. This table has 200,000 to 250,000 clones, approximately 78% appearing once. The CDR3 runs to 19 residues. Trimming cost V 1 base and J 6 bases, with 28 bases left between them. Germline V CDR1 and CDR2: SGDLS, YYNGEE. The receptor's source is a woman of 80 years or more with COVID-19, enrolled during active disease. Sequenced: peripheral blood. The chain combines TRBV9 with TRBJ1-1, with unresolved D. In DNA, the CDR3 is TGTGCCAGCAGCGTATCGACGGTTATGTCGAGGGCCTCTACGGCTGAAGCTTTCTTT. This gives the protein CASSVSTVMSRASTAEAFF.